This T cell receptor beta chain comes out of a study of neurological immune-mediated disorders. Synthesis of cDNA was performed by 5'RACE using 10-nucleotide random UMIs. TCRdb called the 5' RACE reads again in MiXCR, with one record for every CDR3 protein. The table includes 35,000 to 40,000 distinct CDR3 sequences, 11% detected once. Broader study findings: Patients with HTLV-1-associated myelopathy had the highest level of TCR clonal expansion, whereas patients with multiple sclerosis had the lowest level, falling beneath the level found in healthy controls.

The time point was: technical triplicate 1. A total of 2 million PBMCs stored at -80 degrees C provided the unsorted libraries. Germline lookup yields CDR1 SGHAT and CDR2 FQNNGV. With 5 bases removed from V and 2 bases from J, the gap between germline ends came to 16 bases. The length of the CDR3 is 15 residues. Points on this clonotype: Its specificity is not known.

The rearrangement uses TRBV11-2 and TRBJ2-7, with D tentatively TRBD1 or TRBD2 (5 bases each). The sequencing input was PBMCs. This clonotype was obtained from a man between 60 and 75 years old with HTLV-1-associated myelopathy (HAM/TSP). CDR3 amino acids: CASSLAWGIAYEQYF. For the CDR3, the DNA is TGTGCCAGCAGCCTCGCCTGGGGGATTGCCTACGAGCAGTACTTC.